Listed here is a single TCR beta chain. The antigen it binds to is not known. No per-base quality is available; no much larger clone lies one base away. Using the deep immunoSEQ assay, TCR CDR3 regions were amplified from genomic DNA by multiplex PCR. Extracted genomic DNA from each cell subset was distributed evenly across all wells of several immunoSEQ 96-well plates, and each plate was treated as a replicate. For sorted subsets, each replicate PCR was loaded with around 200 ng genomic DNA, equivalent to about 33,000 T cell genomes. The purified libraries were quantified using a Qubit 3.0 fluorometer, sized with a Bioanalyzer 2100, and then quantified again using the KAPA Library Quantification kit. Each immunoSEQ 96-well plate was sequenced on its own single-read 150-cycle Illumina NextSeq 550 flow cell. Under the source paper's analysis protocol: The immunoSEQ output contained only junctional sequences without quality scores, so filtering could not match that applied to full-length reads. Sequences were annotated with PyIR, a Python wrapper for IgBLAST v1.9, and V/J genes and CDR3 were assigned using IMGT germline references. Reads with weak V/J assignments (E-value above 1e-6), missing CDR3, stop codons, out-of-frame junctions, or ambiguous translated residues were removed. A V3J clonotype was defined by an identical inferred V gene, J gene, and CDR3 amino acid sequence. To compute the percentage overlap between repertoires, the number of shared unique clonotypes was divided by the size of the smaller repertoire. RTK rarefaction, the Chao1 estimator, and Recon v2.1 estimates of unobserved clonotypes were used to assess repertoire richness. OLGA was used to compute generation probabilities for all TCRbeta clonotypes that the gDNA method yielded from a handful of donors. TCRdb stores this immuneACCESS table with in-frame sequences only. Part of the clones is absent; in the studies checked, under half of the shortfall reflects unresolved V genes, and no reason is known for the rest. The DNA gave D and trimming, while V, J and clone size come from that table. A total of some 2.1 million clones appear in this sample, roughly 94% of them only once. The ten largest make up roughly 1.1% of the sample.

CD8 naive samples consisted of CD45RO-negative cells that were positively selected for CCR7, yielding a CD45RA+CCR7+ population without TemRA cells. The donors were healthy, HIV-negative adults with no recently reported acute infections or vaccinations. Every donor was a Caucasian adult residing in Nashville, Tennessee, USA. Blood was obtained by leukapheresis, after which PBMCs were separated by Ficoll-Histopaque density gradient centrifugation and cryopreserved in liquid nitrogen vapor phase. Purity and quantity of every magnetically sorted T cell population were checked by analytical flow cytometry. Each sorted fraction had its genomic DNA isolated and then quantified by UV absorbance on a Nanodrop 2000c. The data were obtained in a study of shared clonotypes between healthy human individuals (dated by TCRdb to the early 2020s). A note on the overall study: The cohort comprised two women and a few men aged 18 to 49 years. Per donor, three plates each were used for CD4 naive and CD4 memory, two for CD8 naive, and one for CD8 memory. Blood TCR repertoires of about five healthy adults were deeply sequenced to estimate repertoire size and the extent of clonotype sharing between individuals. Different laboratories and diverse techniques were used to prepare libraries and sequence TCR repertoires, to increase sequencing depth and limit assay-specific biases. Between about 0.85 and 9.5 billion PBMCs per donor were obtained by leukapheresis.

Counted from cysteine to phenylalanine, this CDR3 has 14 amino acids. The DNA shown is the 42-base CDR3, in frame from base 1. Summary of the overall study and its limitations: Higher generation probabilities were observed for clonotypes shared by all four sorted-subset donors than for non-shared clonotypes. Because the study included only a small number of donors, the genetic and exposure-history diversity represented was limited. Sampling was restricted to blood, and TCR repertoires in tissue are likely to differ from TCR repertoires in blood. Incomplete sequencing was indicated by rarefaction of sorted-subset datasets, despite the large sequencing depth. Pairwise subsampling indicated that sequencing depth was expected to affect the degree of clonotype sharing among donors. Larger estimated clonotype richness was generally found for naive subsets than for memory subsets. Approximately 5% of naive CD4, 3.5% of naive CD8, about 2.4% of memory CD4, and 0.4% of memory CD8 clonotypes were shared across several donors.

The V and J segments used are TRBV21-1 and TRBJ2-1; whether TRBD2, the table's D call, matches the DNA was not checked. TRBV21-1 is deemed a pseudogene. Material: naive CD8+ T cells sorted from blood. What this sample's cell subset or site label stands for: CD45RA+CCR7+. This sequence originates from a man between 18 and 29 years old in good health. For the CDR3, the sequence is CASSKEIKNNEQFF. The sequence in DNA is TGTGCCAGCAGCAAAGAAATTAAAAACAATGAGCAGTTCTTC.